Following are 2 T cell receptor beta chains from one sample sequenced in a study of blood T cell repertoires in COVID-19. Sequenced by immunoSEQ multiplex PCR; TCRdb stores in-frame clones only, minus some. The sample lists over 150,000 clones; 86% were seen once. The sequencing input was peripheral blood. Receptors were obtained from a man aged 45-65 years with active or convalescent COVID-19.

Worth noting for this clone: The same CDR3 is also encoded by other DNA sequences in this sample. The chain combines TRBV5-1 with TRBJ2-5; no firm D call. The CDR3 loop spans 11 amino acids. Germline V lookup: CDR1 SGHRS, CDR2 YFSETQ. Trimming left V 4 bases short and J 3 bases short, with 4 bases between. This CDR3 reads CASSIEETQYF. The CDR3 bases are TGCGCCAGCAGCATCGAAGAGACCCAGTACTTC.

CDR3 in DNA: TGTGCCACCAGTAGTTCAACGGGCGGGGAGCTGTTTTTT. Protein sequence: CATSSSTGGELFF. V is TRBV24-1 and J is TRBJ2-2; D not resolved. V lost 6 bases and J 7 bases, leaving 11 bases between the germline ends. CDR3 length equals 13 residues. The germline gives CDR1 KGHDR, CDR2 SFDVKD.